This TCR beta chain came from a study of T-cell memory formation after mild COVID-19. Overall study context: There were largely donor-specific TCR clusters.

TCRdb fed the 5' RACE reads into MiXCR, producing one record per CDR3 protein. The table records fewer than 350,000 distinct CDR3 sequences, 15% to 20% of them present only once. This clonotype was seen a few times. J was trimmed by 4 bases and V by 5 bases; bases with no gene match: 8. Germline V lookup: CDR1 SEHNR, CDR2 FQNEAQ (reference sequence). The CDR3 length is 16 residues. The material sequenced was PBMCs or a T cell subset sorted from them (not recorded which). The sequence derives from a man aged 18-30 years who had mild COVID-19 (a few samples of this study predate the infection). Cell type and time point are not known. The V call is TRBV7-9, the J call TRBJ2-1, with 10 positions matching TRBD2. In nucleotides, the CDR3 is TGTGCCAGCAGCCTGGATCAGCGGGGGGGTTACAATGAGCAGTTCTTC. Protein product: CASSLDQRGGYNEQFF.